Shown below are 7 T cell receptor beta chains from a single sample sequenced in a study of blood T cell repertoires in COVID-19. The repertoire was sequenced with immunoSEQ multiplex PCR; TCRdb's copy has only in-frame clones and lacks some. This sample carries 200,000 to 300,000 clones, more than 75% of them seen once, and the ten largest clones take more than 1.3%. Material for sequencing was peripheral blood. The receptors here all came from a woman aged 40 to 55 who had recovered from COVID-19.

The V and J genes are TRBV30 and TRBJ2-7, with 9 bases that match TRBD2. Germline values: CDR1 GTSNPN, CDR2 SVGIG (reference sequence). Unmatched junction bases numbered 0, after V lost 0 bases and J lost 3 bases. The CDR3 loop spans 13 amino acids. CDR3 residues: CAWSVLAGYEQYF. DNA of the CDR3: TGTGCCTGGAGTGTACTAGCGGGCTACGAGCAGTACTTC.

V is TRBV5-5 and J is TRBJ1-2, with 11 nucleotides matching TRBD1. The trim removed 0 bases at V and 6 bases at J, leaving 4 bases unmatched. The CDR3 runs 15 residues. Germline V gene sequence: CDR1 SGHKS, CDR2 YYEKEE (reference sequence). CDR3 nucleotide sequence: TGTGCCAGCAGCTTGGTGCCGGACAGGGGGCATGGCTACACCTTC. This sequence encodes CASSLVPDRGHGYTF.

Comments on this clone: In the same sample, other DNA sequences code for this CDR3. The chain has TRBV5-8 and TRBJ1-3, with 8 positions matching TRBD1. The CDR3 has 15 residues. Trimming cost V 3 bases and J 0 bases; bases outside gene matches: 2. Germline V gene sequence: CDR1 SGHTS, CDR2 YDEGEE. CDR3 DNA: TGTGCCAGCAGCTGGGACAGGAGCTCTGGAAACACCATATATTTT. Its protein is CASSWDRSSGNTIYF.

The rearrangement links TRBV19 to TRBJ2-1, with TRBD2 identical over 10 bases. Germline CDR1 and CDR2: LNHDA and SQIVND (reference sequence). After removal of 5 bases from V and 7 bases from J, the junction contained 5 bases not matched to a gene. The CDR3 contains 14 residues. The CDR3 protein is CASSFLAGANEQFF. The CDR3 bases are TGTGCCAGTAGTTTCCTAGCGGGGGCAAATGAGCAGTTCTTC.

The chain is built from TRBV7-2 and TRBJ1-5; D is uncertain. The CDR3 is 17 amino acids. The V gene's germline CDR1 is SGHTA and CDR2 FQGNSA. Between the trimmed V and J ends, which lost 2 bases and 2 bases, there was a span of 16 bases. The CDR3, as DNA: TGTGCCAGCAGCTTATTACGGGCGGGTGTCGGCAATCAGCCCCAGCATTTT. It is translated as CASSLLRAGVGNQPQHF.

The CDR3 nucleotides are TGCAGCGTTGAAGACAGGGGAGTCGTCTATGGCTACACCTTC. This encodes CSVEDRGVVYGYTF. The chain couples TRBV29-1 to TRBJ1-2, with D possibly TRBD1 on 6 matching bases. The germline V gene encodes CDR1 SQVTM and CDR2 ANQGSEA. Trimming removed 0 bases from V and 4 bases from J, with 12 bases in between. There are 14 residues in the CDR3.

CDR3 bases: TGTGCCACCAGCAGAGTCGACGGAGGCTATGGCTACACCTTC. This encodes CATSRVDGGYGYTF. The genes are TRBV15 and TRBJ1-2; D unclear. Germline assignment: CDR1 LNHNV and CDR2 YYDKDF (reference sequence). The ends were cut back, 1 base at V and 4 bases at J, with 10 bases in the middle. This CDR3 is built from 14 residues. Variable domain in full (rest from reference TRBV15 and TRBJ1-2): DAMVIQNPRYQVTQFGKPVTLSCSQTLNHNVMYWYQQKSSQAPKLLFHYYDKDFNNEADTPDNFQSRRPNTSFCFLDIRSPGLGDTAMYLCATSRVDGGYGYTFGSGTRLTVV.